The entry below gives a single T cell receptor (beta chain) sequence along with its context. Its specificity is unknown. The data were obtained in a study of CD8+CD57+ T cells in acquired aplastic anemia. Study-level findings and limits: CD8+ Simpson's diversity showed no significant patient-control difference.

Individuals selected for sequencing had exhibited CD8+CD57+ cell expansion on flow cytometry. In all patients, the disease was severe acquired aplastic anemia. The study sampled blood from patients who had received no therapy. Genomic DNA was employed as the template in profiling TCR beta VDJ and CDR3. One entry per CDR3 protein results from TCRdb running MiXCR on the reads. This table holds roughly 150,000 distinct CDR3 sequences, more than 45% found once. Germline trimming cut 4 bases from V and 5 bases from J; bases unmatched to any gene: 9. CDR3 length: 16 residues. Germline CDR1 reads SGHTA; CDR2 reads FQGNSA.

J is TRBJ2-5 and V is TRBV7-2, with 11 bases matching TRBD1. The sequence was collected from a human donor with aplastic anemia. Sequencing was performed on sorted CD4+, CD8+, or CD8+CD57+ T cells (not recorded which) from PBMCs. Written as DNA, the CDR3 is TGTGCCAGCAGCTACGGGGGACAGGGGGTAGGCGAGACCCAGTACTTC. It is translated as CASSYGGQGVGETQYF.